The 8 T cell receptor beta chains below come from one sample, sequenced in a study of T cells in Graves' hyperthyroidism and ophthalmopathy. RNA transcripts provided the source from which TCR beta CDR3 regions were amplified. The HTBI primer set drove a first-round RT-PCR of the TCR CDR3. Using its own MiXCR run on the multiplex PCR reads, TCRdb lists one record per CDR3 protein. This table has about 640,000 distinct CDR3 sequences, roughly 20% appearing once. Sequenced material: blood. The receptor source for this set is a man aged 25-45 years with Graves' ophthalmopathy.

This clonotype has only a few counts. The genes are TRBV4-1 and TRBJ2-1; 10 bases align to TRBD1. The germline CDR1 and CDR2 sequences are MGHRA and YSYEKL. V was clipped by 1 base and J by 4 bases; unmatched bases: 4. The CDR3 totals 16 residues. The DNA of the CDR3 is TGCGCCAGCAGCCAAGGGACAGGGGGTCGTTACAATGAGCAGTTCTTC. It is translated as CASSQGTGGRYNEQFF.

Of note for this clonotype: A much larger clone sits a single nucleotide away, making a read error possible. CDR3 sequence (DNA): TGTGCCAGCGGCTCAAGGACTGACGAGCAGTACTTC. Protein product: CASGSRTDEQYF. This chain links TRBV13 with TRBJ2-7; a weak D match, TRBD2 (5 bases). Trimming cost V 8 bases and J 5 bases, with 13 bases left between them. The CDR3 is 12 residues long. CDR1 and CDR2 from the germline V gene are PRHDT and FYEKMQ (reference sequence).

This clonotype was recorded a few times. The chain carries TRBV4-1 and TRBJ2-3; 8 bases agree with TRBD2. The CDR3 totals 16 residues. V lost 1 base, J lost 7 bases, and 10 bases stayed unmatched. CDR1 and CDR2 from the germline V gene are MGHRA and YSYEKL. CDR3 nucleotide sequence: TGCGCCAGCAGCCAAGGCCCCGCGGGAGGTCACAATACGCAGTATTTT. It codes for CASSQGPAGGHNTQYF.

The chain carries TRBV2 and TRBJ2-1; TRBD1 matches at 7 bases. V shed 5 bases, J shed 5 bases, and the junction held 9 bases outside the gene matches. Germline V gives CDR1 SNHLY, CDR2 FYNNEI. The CDR3 length is 15 residues. The CDR3 DNA reads TGTGCCAGCAGTCCACAGGGGAAAGGGAACAATGAGCAGTTCTTC. Translating gives CASSPQGKGNNEQFF.

This clonotype was counted a few times. The rearrangement links TRBV30 to TRBJ1-5, with D tentatively TRBD1 (5 bases). V was cut by 2 bases and J by 10 bases, with 15 bases left in between. This CDR3 has 13 residues. Germline V gives CDR1 GTSNPN, CDR2 SVGIG (reference sequence). CDR3 DNA: TGTGCCTGGAGTCCGTCCCTGGGGCTCCCCCAGCATTTT. Translation: CAWSPSLGLPQHF.

This clonotype came up many times. The chain has TRBV29-1 and TRBJ1-1; the D gene is possibly TRBD1 (6 bases). In germline, CDR1 is SQVTM, CDR2 ANQGSEA. The CDR3 is made up of 13 amino acids. The V end was cut by 3 bases, the J end by 5 bases, with 13 bases between. CDR3: CSVERGFKTEAFF. CDR3 DNA: TGCAGCGTTGAGAGGGGGTTTAAGACTGAAGCTTTCTTT.

This clonotype occurred a few times. The chain employs TRBV11-3 and TRBJ2-2, with TRBD2 matching 12 bases. V dropped 4 bases and J dropped 6; count of bases not matched to a gene: 3. CDR1 is SGHNT and CDR2 is YENEEA in the germline V gene. The CDR3 is 15 amino acids. The CDR3 coding sequence is TGTGCCAGCAGCTCCCGACTAGCGGGAGCCGGGGAGCTGTTTTTT. The encoded protein is CASSSRLAGAGELFF. Drawing the rest from reference TRBV11-3 and TRBJ2-2, the complete variable domain is EAGVVQSPRYKIIEKKQPVAFWCNPISGHNTLYWYLQNLGQGPELLIRYENEEAVDDSQLPKDRFSAERLKGVDSTLKIQPAELGDSAVYLCASSSRLAGAGELFFGEGSRLTVL.

This chain links TRBV20-1 with TRBJ1-1; D gene unclear. V lost 5 bases, J lost 1 base, and 11 bases lay in between. Germline V lookup: CDR1 DFQATT, CDR2 SNEGSKA (reference sequence). CDR3 length: 13 amino acids. CDR3 in DNA: TGCAGTGCTGGGGTCGAGGAGAACACTGAAGCTTTCTTT. Protein product: CSAGVEENTEAFF.